This T cell receptor (beta chain) was sequenced in a study of blood T cells in healthy people across ages. Study-level results: Per million T cells, the diversity of TCR beta decreased roughly linearly as age advanced. The authors considered diversity estimates from one million T cells to be underestimates.

PCR was performed a second time for roughly 7 to 12 cycles using a sample-barcoded 5' primer and a J-beta primer mix. Using its own MiXCR run on the 5' RACE reads, TCRdb lists one record per CDR3 protein. In the table there are 1.5 million to 2 million distinct CDR3 sequences, approximately 39% of which are singletons. The trim removed 3 bases at V and 11 bases at J, leaving 10 bases unmatched. Germline lookup yields CDR1 MGHDK and CDR2 SYGVNS. This CDR3 spans 14 amino acids. About this clonotype itself: Its antigen is undetermined.

Every donor provided roughly 10 milliliters of peripheral blood. Sequencing was performed on blood. The rearrangement uses TRBV25-1 and TRBJ2-4, with 7 bases identical to TRBD1. This clonotype was sampled from a human donor in good health. CDR3 region: CASSDERDSSVQYF. In DNA, the CDR3 is TGTGCCAGCAGTGACGAACGGGACAGCAGCGTTCAGTACTTC.